This section outlines one T cell receptor beta chain sequence together with its context. This specimen belongs to a study of blood T cell repertoires in COVID-19. Overall study: The samples span acute and convalescent COVID-19 from the United States, Italy and Spain. PBMCs, B-cell-depleted T cells, or T cells were the source of the cDNA or gDNA that made up the material.

Trimming took 3 bases from V and 4 from J, leaving 16 bases between them. This CDR3 comprises 16 residues. Germline lookup yields CDR1 LGHDT and CDR2 YNNKEL (reference sequence). Per the original data handling: From reference gene primer amplification, estimates of nucleated cell counts were derived. TCRdb's table, derived via immunoSEQ multiplex PCR, lists solely in-frame clones and lacks some. That table supplies the V and J calls and clone size; D and trimming were determined from the DNA. Of roughly 280,000 clones in the sample, 75% to 90% were seen once. Source material: peripheral blood. The TCR originated in a woman aged 70-85 years with acute or convalescent COVID-19. This chain connects TRBV3-1 (or the pseudogene TRBV3-2) to TRBJ1-5; D is ambiguous. In DNA form, the CDR3 reads TGTGCCAGCAGCCAGGGCTTAAGCTACCCAAATCAGCCCCAGCATTTT. Translating it yields CASSQGLSYPNQPQHF.